The rows below give T cell receptor beta chains drawn from one sample of a study of cytomegalovirus exposure and HLA in healthy donors. Clones were sequenced by immunoSEQ multiplex PCR, and TCRdb holds only the in-frame ones, with some missing. The data show around 150,000 clones, about 80% seen once. The sample was PBMCs. These receptors were obtained from a man aged 45-60 years in good health and CMV-seropositive. Both conserved end residues are part of each CDR3. The D gene is left open where the match is weak. Some rows mark clone size as missing; the rest say once, few, many or name a class of expanded clone.

j_call d_call v_call clone_size cdr3_aa cdr3_nt
TRBJ2-3 . TRBV7-8 . CASSLATGRSTDTQYF TGTGCCAGCAGCTTAGCGACAGGACGCAGCACAGATACGCAGTATTTT
TRBJ1-1 . TRBV28 . CASSLTGFGVNTEAFF TGTGCCAGCAGTTTAACTGGGTTTGGAGTGAACACTGAAGCTTTCTTT
TRBJ1-3 . TRBV6-1 . CASSEYGRTVSGNTIYF TGTGCCAGCAGTGAATACGGACGGACAGTCTCTGGAAACACCATATATTTT
TRBJ2-3 . TRBV9 . CASSVVAGMWDTQYF TGTGCCAGCAGCGTAGTGGCAGGGATGTGGGATACGCAGTATTTT
TRBJ2-4 . TRBV29-1 . CSVNRAGVKNIQYF TGCAGCGTAAACAGGGCAGGAGTCAAAAACATTCAGTACTTC
TRBJ2-3 TRBD2 TRBV6-7 . CASREGLAGGKDTQYF TGTGCCAGCAGGGAGGGACTAGCGGGGGGTAAGGATACGCAGTATTTT
TRBJ1-5 TRBD1 TRBV6-1 . CASSVRPGTGSNQPQHF TGTGCCAGCAGTGTGCGTCCTGGGACAGGTAGCAATCAGCCCCAGCATTTT
TRBJ2-7 . TRBV12-5 . CARGWGVYEQYF TGTGCTAGGGGCTGGGGAGTGTACGAGCAGTACTTC
TRBJ1-5 . TRBV6-1 few CATREVYSNQPQHF TGTGCCACCCGGGAGGTTTATAGCAATCAGCCCCAGCATTTT
TRBJ1-5 . TRBV19 . CASDVVGVNQPQHF TGTGCCAGTGACGTCGTGGGCGTCAATCAGCCCCAGCATTTT
TRBJ1-5 . TRBV4-2 once CASSQDWQSSNQPQHF TGTGCCAGCAGCCAAGATTGGCAGTCTAGCAATCAGCCCCAGCATTTT
TRBJ2-7 TRBD1 TRBV5-1 . CASSIGTGYEQYF TGCGCCAGCAGCATCGGGACAGGGTATGAGCAGTACTTC
TRBJ1-2 . TRBV18 . CASSPSGGYGYTF TGTGCCAGCTCACCATCCGGGGGCTATGGCTACACCTTC
TRBJ2-7 . TRBV10-2 few CASSELPTYEQYF TGCGCCAGCAGTGAACTCCCTACCTACGAGCAGTACTTC
TRBJ2-3 TRBD2 TRBV7-2 . CASREISGGPTDTQYF TGTGCCAGCAGGGAGATAAGCGGGGGCCCCACAGATACGCAGTATTTT
TRBJ1-2 . TRBV29-1 . CSVYTGHPNYGYTF TGCAGCGTATATACGGGACACCCTAACTATGGCTACACCTTC
TRBJ1-3 . TRBV6-5 . CASSFGAGLGNTIYF TGTGCCAGCAGTTTCGGAGCGGGGCTTGGAAACACCATATATTTT
TRBJ1-1 . TRBV18 . CASSLQMNTEAFF TGTGCCAGCTCGTTACAGATGAACACTGAAGCTTTCTTT
TRBJ2-1 . TRBV11-2 . CASSFIVQFF TGTGCCAGCAGCTTCATAGTGCAGTTCTTC
TRBJ2-7 . TRBV2 few CASSVWGVEQYF TGTGCCAGCAGCGTCTGGGGGGTCGAGCAGTACTTC
TRBJ1-1 TRBD1 TRBV28 . CASSVKFRGRTEAFF TGTGCCAGCAGTGTAAAATTCAGGGGGCGAACTGAAGCTTTCTTT
TRBJ1-4 TRBD1 TRBV5-1 . CASRQGAANEKLFF TGCGCCAGCAGACAGGGGGCGGCTAATGAAAAACTGTTTTTT
TRBJ1-1 . TRBV6-5 . CASSYPGRGGKAFF TGTGCCAGCAGCTACCCCGGACGGGGGGGGAAAGCTTTCTTT
TRBJ2-2 TRBD2 TRBV27 . CASSLWASGGAGTGELFF TGTGCCAGCAGTTTATGGGCTAGCGGGGGGGCCGGCACCGGGGAGCTGTTTTTT
TRBJ1-4 TRBD1 TRBV7-2 . CASSSGQLTNEKLFF TGTGCCAGCAGCTCGGGACAGCTAACTAATGAAAAACTGTTTTTT
TRBJ2-6 TRBD2 TRBV7-2 . CASSWTSGGASGANVLTF TGTGCCAGCAGCTGGACTAGCGGGGGGGCATCTGGGGCCAACGTCCTGACTTTC
TRBJ2-1 TRBD2 TRBV5-1 . CASSLGPSGTYNEQFF TGCGCCAGCAGCTTGGGGCCTAGCGGCACCTACAATGAGCAGTTCTTC
TRBJ2-5 TRBD2 TRBV5-1 . CASSLTVPGGTQYF TGCGCCAGCAGCTTGACGGTGCCGGGAGGGACCCAGTACTTC
TRBJ1-1 TRBD1 TRBV6-1 few CASSPLGQGGVEAFF TGTGCCAGCAGCCCTCTCGGACAGGGGGGAGTTGAAGCTTTCTTT
TRBJ1-5 . TRBV7-6 few CASSLAERQPQHF TGTGCCAGCAGCTTAGCGGAGCGTCAGCCCCAGCATTTT
TRBJ1-6 TRBD1 TRBV27 . CASSPRDSYNSPLHF TGTGCCAGCAGTCCCCGGGACAGCTATAATTCACCCCTCCACTTT
TRBJ1-3 . TRBV2 . CASSEGGGSGNTIYF TGTGCCAGCAGTGAAGGGGGAGGTTCTGGAAACACCATATATTTT
TRBJ2-7 TRBD2 TRBV18 . CASSLRTSGGYEQYF TGTGCCAGCTCACTAAGGACTAGCGGGGGATACGAGCAGTACTTC
TRBJ1-2 TRBD1 TRBV6-5 . CASSYDRGRRGYTF TGTGCCAGCAGTTACGACAGGGGGCGGCGTGGCTACACCTTC
TRBJ1-2 TRBD1 TRBV28 . CASSLTGAIGYTF TGTGCCAGCAGCTTGACAGGGGCTATTGGCTACACCTTC
TRBJ1-1 TRBD1 TRBV27 . CASSYRGNTEAFF TGTGCCAGCAGTTACAGGGGGAACACTGAAGCTTTCTTT
TRBJ2-3 TRBD2 TRBV11-2 few CASSLYGGGRADTQYF TGTGCCAGCAGCTTATACGGGGGGGGCCGCGCAGATACGCAGTATTTT
TRBJ1-4 TRBD1 TRBV4-2 . CASSPTQGQGSGNGEKLFF TGTGCCAGCAGCCCAACCCAGGGACAGGGTAGCGGGAATGGTGAAAAACTGTTTTTT
TRBJ2-1 TRBD1 TRBV2 few CASRPGQTYNEQFF TGTGCCAGCAGGCCGGGACAGACCTACAATGAGCAGTTCTTC
TRBJ1-1 . TRBV5-1 . CASSFTSGNTEAFF TGCGCCAGCAGCTTTACCTCGGGGAACACTGAAGCTTTCTTT
TRBJ2-3 TRBD2 TRBV9 . CASSRGERATDTQYF TGTGCCAGCAGCCGGGGGGAGCGGGCCACAGATACGCAGTATTTT
TRBJ2-7 TRBD2 TRBV4-3 . CASSRTGLAAEQYF TGCGCCAGCAGCCGGACGGGACTAGCCGCCGAGCAGTACTTC
TRBJ1-1 TRBD1 TRBV4-3 . CASSPQLLTGGTEAFF TGCGCCAGCAGCCCACAACTCCTCACAGGGGGGACTGAAGCTTTCTTT
TRBJ1-6 TRBD1 TRBV6-1 . CASRRNRDSYSPLHF TGTGCCAGCAGACGAAACCGGGACAGCTATTCACCCCTCCACTTT
TRBJ1-1 TRBD1 TRBV28 . CASRVDRANTEAFF TGTGCCAGCAGGGTAGACAGGGCCAACACTGAAGCTTTCTTT
TRBJ2-3 TRBD2 TRBV5-1 . CASSSGLAGGFFADTQYF TGCGCCAGCAGCTCCGGACTAGCGGGGGGGTTTTTCGCAGATACGCAGTATTTT
TRBJ2-5 TRBD1 TRBV7-9 . CASSYRGSAETQYF TGTGCCAGCAGCTACAGGGGTAGTGCAGAGACCCAGTACTTC
TRBJ2-3 . TRBV7-2 . CASSLQPRVDGDTQYF TGTGCCAGCAGCTTACAGCCTCGGGTGGATGGAGATACGCAGTATTTT
TRBJ2-1 . TRBV4-1 . CASSQVQGWYEQFF TGCGCCAGCAGCCAAGTCCAGGGGTGGTATGAGCAGTTCTTC